Reported below is one T cell receptor beta chain. This entry belongs to a study of blood T cell repertoires in COVID-19. Study-level background: Both acute and convalescent COVID-19 samples were obtained from the United States, Italy and Spain. PBMCs, B-cell-depleted T cells, or T cells were the source of the cDNA or gDNA that made up the material.

Per the original methods: Estimation of nucleated cell counts relied on the amplification of reference gene primers. The data were produced by immunoSEQ multiplex PCR, yet TCRdb's version contains in-frame clones alone and is incomplete. Clone size and V and J calls were adopted from that table, with D and trimming inferred from the DNA. The data show approximately 200,000 clones, more than 75% seen once. This sequence was found in a man aged 50 to 60 who had recovered from COVID-19. The sample consisted of peripheral blood.

The CDR3 region has the DNA TGTGCCAGCCTCCCGCGGGACAGATCCAATCAGCCCCAGCATTTT. Protein: CASLPRDRSNQPQHF. V usage is TRBV28 and J usage is TRBJ1-5; 7 nucleotides line up with TRBD1. V was pared by 8 bases and J by 3 bases, with 10 bases of the junction left unmatched. The CDR3 totals 15 residues. CDR1 and CDR2 (germline): MDHEN, SYDVKM.